A selection of T cell receptor beta chains follows, all from one sample in a study of blood T cells in healthy people across ages. TCRdb re-called the 5' RACE reads with MiXCR, one entry per CDR3 protein. The table lists around 1,600,000 distinct CDR3 sequences, about 42% of them singletons. Sequencing was done on a sample of blood. The receptors were gathered from a woman aged 18-30 years in good health. Each CDR3 is given with its conserved first and last residue.

TRBJ1-5	TRBV6-1	CASSAQQGPNQPQHF
TRBJ2-1	TRBV11-2	CVSSIRDSNNEQFF
TRBJ1-5	TRBV15	CATSRTGGSQPQHF
TRBJ1-2	TRBV20-1	CSASLQGLAYGYTF
TRBJ2-5	TRBV12-3/TRBV12-4	CASSLAGTELAETQYF
TRBJ1-2	TRBV6-5	CASTLGGTDGYTF
TRBJ1-6	TRBV6-2/TRBV6-3	CASSGVLADSPLHF
TRBJ2-5	TRBV12-3/TRBV12-4	CASSLRGAPGETQYF
TRBJ1-2	TRBV29-1	CSVETYLGNGYTF
TRBJ2-1	TRBV28	CASSLLRMGYNEQFF
TRBJ1-2	TRBV27	CASSPSSGTAYGYTF
TRBJ2-2	TRBV7-2	CASSSFGEMFF
NA	TRBV11-2	CASSAGQGGPRTQYF
TRBJ2-1	TRBV4-2	CASSQDTGGPYNEQFF
TRBJ1-6	TRBV6-5	CASLRDRNSPLHF
TRBJ1-1	TRBV20-1	CSASTNTEAFF
TRBJ1-2	TRBV20-1	CSASPTGLHGYTF
TRBJ2-1	TRBV7-9	CASSYWAGDYVEQFF
TRBJ1-2	TRBV30	CAWRQDFYGYTF
TRBJ2-2	TRBV10-3	CAIRGQGHSGTGELFF
TRBJ2-1	TRBV15	CATSRDPGALYNEQFF
TRBJ2-4	TRBV13	CASGLGASGSGAKNIQYF
TRBJ2-1	TRBV18	CASSVSGGYGQFF
TRBJ1-2	TRBV4-3	CASSQDGGYYGYTF
TRBJ2-7	TRBV6-5	CASSYAPHRTGIAYEQYF
TRBJ2-5	TRBV12-3/TRBV12-4	CASRSGSYGQYF